The count of the clone carrying this T cell receptor beta chain is one. How the authors handled the data: Using reference gene primer amplification, nucleated cell counts were estimated. Clones were sequenced by immunoSEQ multiplex PCR, and TCRdb holds only the in-frame ones, with some missing. Clonal size and the V and J genes are those of that table, whereas D and trimming came from the DNA. This sample yields some 150,000 clones, of which approximately 85% are seen a single time; roughly 4% belongs to the top ten. The sample is drawn from a study of blood T cell repertoires in COVID-19. The wider study: Both acute and convalescent COVID-19 samples were obtained from the United States, Italy and Spain. Nucleic acid was either cDNA or gDNA, and it came from T cells, B-cell-depleted T cells, or PBMCs.

The CDR3 consists of 14 residues. Losses at the gene ends were 0 bases for V and 5 bases for J; bases not matched to a gene: 0. Germline V gene sequence: CDR1 WNHNN, CDR2 SYGVQD (reference sequence). The chain uses TRBV10-1 and TRBJ2-7; 11 positions agree with TRBD2. The TCR comes from a woman older than 75 with acute or convalescent COVID-19. Sequencing was carried out using peripheral blood. Here the CDR3 reads CASSESLAGDEQYF. The CDR3 DNA reads as TGCGCCAGCAGTGAGTCACTAGCGGGAGACGAGCAGTACTTC.